This entry features one TCR beta chain sequence. The antigen remains unidentified. These data come from a study of cytomegalovirus exposure and HLA in healthy donors. In the PCR, 60 Vbeta and 13 Jbeta primers were used. Assay: immunoSEQ multiplex PCR; the TCRdb copy retains only in-frame clones and omits some. Here the sample spans roughly 100,000 clones, about 80% being singletons. V shed 7 bases, J shed 4 bases, and the junction held 6 bases outside the gene matches. Germline CDR1 reads SQVTM; CDR2 reads ANQGSEA. This CDR3 contains 13 residues. Findings and limits, study-wide: In a later analysis, donors in an Asian-associated ancestry cluster reportedly had fewer N-insertions in productive TCRs than the cohort mean. Sequencing probably produced one cluster of sequence variants that were highly shared.

The chain is built from TRBV29-1 and TRBJ2-1, with 8 bases matching TRBD2. The sequenced sample was PBMCs. The clonotype originates from a female donor in good health and CMV-seropositive. The CDR3 loop reads CSAPLAGYNEQFF. The CDR3 nucleotides are TGCAGCGCTCCTCTAGCGGGTTACAATGAGCAGTTCTTC.